Listed here are 20 T cell receptor beta chains from one sample, sequenced in a study of radiation and T cells in renal cell carcinoma. Assay: immunoSEQ multiplex PCR; the TCRdb copy retains only in-frame clones and omits some. The repertoire holds 10,000 to 15,000 clones, with roughly a third as singletons. Regarding treatment: 15 Gy SBRT to primary tumor, nephrectomy 4 weeks later. The sequencing used tumor tissue, collected from a patient whose treatment included radiotherapy and nephrectomy. The receptors stem from a man between 60 and 75 years old with renal cell carcinoma.

J is TRBJ1-1 and V is TRBV29-1; weak D call: TRBD1 (6 bases). The CDR3 sequence is 14 residues long. Deletions cut 5 bases from V and 5 bases from J, with 18 bases between. From germline, CDR1 is SQVTM and CDR2 ANQGSEA. CDR3 nucleotide sequence: TGCAGCGTTCTGCGGGGGGGGGCGAGTACTGAAGCTTTCTTT. Protein product: CSVLRGGASTEAFF.

This chain connects TRBV4-2 to TRBJ2-2; D possibly corresponds to TRBD1 (6 bases). Germline V CDR1 and CDR2: LGHNA, YNFKEQ. Trimming took 5 bases from V and 5 from J, leaving 15 bases between them. This CDR3 has 15 amino acids. The CDR3: CASSASRGETGELFF. In nucleotides, the CDR3 is TGTGCCAGCAGCGCATCCAGGGGAGAGACCGGGGAGCTGTTTTTT.

By sample fraction, this clone is medium-sized (0.01 to 0.1%). CDR3 residues: CASSQDWTDNSLQYF. The CDR3 bases are TGCGCCAGCAGCCAAGATTGGACAGACAATAGTCTTCAGTACTTC. V and J are TRBV4-3 and TRBJ2-4; TRBD1 is a possible D gene (6 bases). Germline loops: CDR1 LGHNA, CDR2 YSLEER. Trimming removed 0 bases at V and 11 bases at J, with 17 bases between. This CDR3 comprises 15 residues.

The gene calls are TRBV6-1 and TRBJ1-1; D gene uncertain. Germline V CDR1 and CDR2: MNHNS, SASEGT. The CDR3 contains 14 residues. V was trimmed by 5 bases and J by 0 bases, leaving 10 bases between them. The CDR3 nucleotides are TGTGCCAGCAGTAAAAGGGAGATGAACACTGAAGCTTTCTTT. This codes for CASSKREMNTEAFF.

The chain links TRBV6-1 to TRBJ1-2; TRBD1 matches at 8 bases. With 6 bases clipped from V and 3 bases from J, the junction kept 3 bases outside the gene matches. This CDR3 comprises 13 residues. The germline gives CDR1 MNHNS, CDR2 SASEGT. The chain's CDR3 is CASRGQGDYGYTF. The CDR3 DNA reads as TGTGCCAGCAGAGGACAGGGAGACTATGGCTACACCTTC.

V is TRBV21-1 and J is TRBJ2-1; the D call of TRBD1 is as the table states it, not checked on the DNA. TRBV21-1 is recorded as a pseudogene. CDR3 length: 15 amino acids. The CDR3 is CASSFGTPFHNEQFF. CDR3 DNA sequence: TGTGCCAGCAGCTTCGGGACACCTTTTCACAATGAGCAGTTCTTC.

This clone was seen a single time. The rearrangement links TRBV14 to TRBJ2-3; 8 bases align to TRBD1. After removal of 4 bases from V and 6 bases from J, the junction contained 9 bases not matched to a gene. Germline V gene sequence: CDR1 SGHDN, CDR2 FVKESK. This CDR3 is built from 15 residues. The CDR3 DNA follows: TGTGCCAGCAGCCCCCTCCGGGGACAGGCGGATACGCAGTATTTT. Translated: CASSPLRGQADTQYF.

This chain connects TRBV9 to TRBJ2-1, with a possible D match to TRBD2 (6 bases). V was pared by 0 bases and J by 0 bases, with 16 bases between. CDR3 size: 18 residues. Germline CDR1 SGDLS, CDR2 YYNGEE. The CDR3 DNA sequence: TGTGCCAGCAGCGTAGTAGGAGCGGGCCGGAGCTCCTACAATGAGCAGTTCTTC. As protein: CASSVVGAGRSSYNEQFF.

The chain is built from TRBV5-1 and TRBJ2-3, with 11 bases identical to TRBD1. This CDR3 has 16 residues. The trim removed 3 bases at V and 0 bases at J, leaving 3 bases unmatched. The germline gives CDR1 SGHRS, CDR2 YFSETQ. CDR3 DNA sequence: TGCGCCAGCAGCTCTGGACAGGGGGCGAGCACAGATACGCAGTATTTT. The encoded protein is CASSSGQGASTDTQYF.

There are a few counts of this clone. This chain uses TRBV4-3 with TRBJ1-2; D not resolved. Germline V gene sequence: CDR1 LGHNA, CDR2 YSLEER. Trimming shortened V by 4 bases and J by 5 bases, and 14 bases separated the two germline ends. CDR3 size: 14 residues. The CDR3 coding sequence is TGCGCCAGCAGCCCCGCGGTGATCGGGTATGGCTACACCTTC. Amino acids: CASSPAVIGYGYTF.

This clone was seen only a few times. CDR3 sequence reads: CASISGTGEINSYEQYV. The CDR3, as DNA: TGTGCCAGTATCTCCGGGACAGGGGAAATCAACTCCTACGAGCAGTACGTC. The gene calls are TRBV19 and TRBJ2-7; 10 positions agree with TRBD1. Germline V gene lookup returns CDR1 LNHDA and CDR2 SQIVND (reference sequence). The CDR3 has 17 amino acids. The trim removed 7 bases at V and 0 bases at J, leaving 12 bases unmatched.

This CDR3 is CASSYDGEGKLFF. CDR3 nucleotide sequence: TGTGCCAGCAGTTACGATGGGGAGGGAAAACTGTTTTTT. The rearrangement uses TRBV6-5 and TRBJ1-4; no definite D call. Germline loops: CDR1 MNHEY, CDR2 SVGAGI. There are 13 residues in the CDR3. V gave up 2 bases and J gave up 10 bases, with 11 bases separating them.

This chain joins TRBV6-5 and TRBJ2-2; D uncertain. The CDR3 is 16 residues long. The germline CDR1 and CDR2 sequences are MNHEY and SVGAGI. Deletions cut 0 bases from V and 7 bases from J, with 15 bases between. In DNA form, the CDR3 reads TGTGCCAGCAGTTACTCTTTACTGGGTCTTATCGGGGAGCTGTTTTTT. Translated, it gives CASSYSLLGLIGELFF.

This clone is medium-sized in the sample. The genes are TRBV9 and TRBJ2-5, with a weak D call TRBD2 (6 bases). This CDR3 spans 14 amino acids. The germline V gene has CDR1 SGDLS and CDR2 YYNGEE. V shed 4 bases and J shed 1 base, with 11 bases lying between them. This CDR3 is CASSPRDFQETQYF. The CDR3 nucleotides are TGTGCCAGCAGCCCCCGGGACTTCCAAGAGACCCAGTACTTC.

In this sample, this clone turned up once. This rearrangement joins TRBV6-5 to TRBJ2-7; 7 bases line up with TRBD1. This CDR3 contains 14 residues. The trim removed 4 bases at V and 4 bases at J, leaving 7 bases unmatched. CDR1 is MNHEY and CDR2 is SVGAGI in the germline V gene. The CDR3 here is CASSSLTGEYEQYF. The CDR3 coding sequence is TGTGCCAGCAGTTCTCTAACAGGGGAATACGAGCAGTACTTC.

The gene calls are TRBV6-5 and TRBJ1-1, with D possibly TRBD1 on 5 matching bases. This CDR3 region has 14 residues. Germline values: CDR1 MNHEY, CDR2 SVGAGI. Trimming removed 0 bases from V and 6 bases from J, with 11 bases in between. This chain's CDR3 is CASSYSGVHAEAFF. DNA of the CDR3: TGTGCCAGCAGTTACTCAGGGGTCCATGCTGAAGCTTTCTTT.

This chain uses TRBV5-4 with TRBJ2-5, with D hard to call. V lost 0 bases and J lost 4, with 7 bases in between. The germline gives CDR1 SGHNT, CDR2 YYREEE (reference sequence). The CDR3 covers 13 residues. The CDR3 here is CASSLVTSETQYF. DNA for the CDR3: TGTGCCAGCAGCTTGGTAACGTCAGAGACCCAGTACTTC.

The V gene is TRBV5-1, the J gene TRBJ2-7; D possibly matches TRBD1 or TRBD2 (5 bases each). The CDR3 contains 14 residues. Trimming removed 5 bases from V and 3 bases from J, with 15 bases in between. CDR1 is SGHRS and CDR2 is YFSETQ in the germline V gene. The CDR3 region is CASRYEGPLYEQYF. CDR3 in DNA: TGCGCCAGCAGGTATGAGGGGCCCCTCTACGAGCAGTACTTC.

This clone was observed once. The V gene is TRBV13, the J gene TRBJ2-7; 7 nucleotides align to TRBD1. Germline assignment: CDR1 PRHDT and CDR2 FYEKMQ (reference sequence). V trimming: 4 bases; J trimming: 6 bases; junction bases outside the gene matches: 6. The CDR3 runs to 13 residues. The DNA for the CDR3 is TGTGCCAGCAGCTCCACGACAGGGCTCGAGCAGTACTTC. As protein: CASSSTTGLEQYF.

The chain is built from TRBV15 and TRBJ2-5; a weak D match, TRBD1 (6 bases). The germline V and J ends were trimmed by 3 bases and 2 bases, with 19 bases remaining between them. This CDR3 region has 17 residues. In germline, CDR1 is LNHNV, CDR2 YYDKDF (reference sequence). Written as DNA, the CDR3 is TGTGCCACCAGCAGCCCAAGGGGGACGGCGAGACAAGAGACCCAGTACTTC. Translated: CATSSPRGTARQETQYF.